The TCR beta chain under discussion was sequenced for a study of blood T cell repertoires in COVID-19. Overall study: COVID-19 samples collected from the United States, Italy and Spain covered acute and convalescent phases. Nucleic acid was either cDNA or gDNA, and it came from T cells, B-cell-depleted T cells, or PBMCs.

Germline lookup yields CDR1 MNHEY and CDR2 SMNVEV (reference sequence). There are 15 residues in the CDR3. The trim removed 5 bases at V and 5 bases at J, leaving 7 bases unmatched. Using immunoSEQ multiplex PCR, the repertoire was profiled, and TCRdb retains in-frame clones only, with some absent. Here the sample spans roughly 140,000 clones, 85% to 90% being singletons. The sequence was collected from a middle-aged woman with acute or convalescent COVID-19. The chain uses TRBV27 and TRBJ2-5; TRBD1 aligns across 11 bases. The specimen sequenced was peripheral blood. DNA of the CDR3: TGTGCCAGCAGTATCCGGACAGGGGGCCTTGAGACCCAGTACTTC. This codes for CASSIRTGGLETQYF.